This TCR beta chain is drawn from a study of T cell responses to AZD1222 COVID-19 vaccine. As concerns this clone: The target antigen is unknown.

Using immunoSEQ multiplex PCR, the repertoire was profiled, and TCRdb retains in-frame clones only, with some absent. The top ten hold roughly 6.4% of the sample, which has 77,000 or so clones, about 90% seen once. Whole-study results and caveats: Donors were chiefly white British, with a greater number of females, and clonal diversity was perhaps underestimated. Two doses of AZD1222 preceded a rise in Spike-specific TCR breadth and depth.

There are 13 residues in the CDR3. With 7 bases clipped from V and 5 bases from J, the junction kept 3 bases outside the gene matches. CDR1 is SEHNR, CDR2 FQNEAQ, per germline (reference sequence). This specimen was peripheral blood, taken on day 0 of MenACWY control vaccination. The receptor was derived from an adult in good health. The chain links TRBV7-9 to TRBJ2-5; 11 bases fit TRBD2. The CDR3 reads CASTGTSGETQYF. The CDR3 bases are TGTGCCAGCACCGGGACTAGCGGTGAGACCCAGTACTTC.